This is a list of T cell receptor beta chains from one sample in a study of T cells in Graves' hyperthyroidism and ophthalmopathy. TCRdb called the multiplex PCR reads again in MiXCR, with one record for every CDR3 protein. The sample lists around 300,000 distinct CDR3 sequences, nearly 15% seen once, with 30% in the top ten. What was sequenced was blood. These receptors were collected from a woman in her forties or fifties with Graves' hyperthyroidism that later progressed to Graves' ophthalmopathy. Both conserved end residues are part of each CDR3.

15	TRBV5-6	TRBJ1-1	CASSWVTGADTEAFF
13	TRBV5-1	TRBJ1-1	CASSLAPNTEAFF
14	TRBV20-1	TRBJ1-5	CSARDGGRNQPQHF
14	TRBV29-1	TRBJ2-1	CSVGLAVSYNEQFF
13	TRBV15	TRBJ2-1	CATSGRPGGEQFF
15	TRBV7-8	TRBJ1-5	CASSSVPGSNQPQHF
13	TRBV7-9	TRBJ1-2	CASSIGDDYGYTF
13	TRBV28	TRBJ2-3	CASRRDGTDTQYF
14	TRBV6-1	TRBJ1-1	CASSYRGLLTEAFF
16	TRBV6-4	TRBJ2-3	CASSDSADRGSDTQYF
14	TRBV30	TRBJ1-2	CAWGTDPMGNGYTF
15	TRBV25-1	TRBJ2-7	CASSGRLAGSYEQYF
13	TRBV2	TRBJ2-7	CASSEQPGYEQYF
13	TRBV30	TRBJ2-7	CAWSRGGFYEQYF
15	TRBV5-1	TRBJ2-7	CASSLGGLGKHEQYF
14	TRBV20-1	TRBJ2-1	CSARAPGQGDEQFF
11	TRBV12-3/TRBV12-4	TRBJ2-2	CASRSARELFF
13	TRBV20-1	TRBJ2-7	CSASDSNVYEQYF